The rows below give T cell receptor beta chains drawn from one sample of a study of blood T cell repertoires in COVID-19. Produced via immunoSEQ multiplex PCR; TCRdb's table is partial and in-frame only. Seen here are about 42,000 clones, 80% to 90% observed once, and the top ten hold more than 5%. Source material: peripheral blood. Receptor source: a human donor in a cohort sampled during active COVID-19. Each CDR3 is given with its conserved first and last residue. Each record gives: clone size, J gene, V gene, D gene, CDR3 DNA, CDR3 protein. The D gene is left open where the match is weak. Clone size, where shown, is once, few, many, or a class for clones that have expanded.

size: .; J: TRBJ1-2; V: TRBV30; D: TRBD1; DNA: TGTGCCTGGAGTGTACCCCCGGACAGGGGGCCGGATGGCTACACCTTC; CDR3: CAWSVPPDRGPDGYTF
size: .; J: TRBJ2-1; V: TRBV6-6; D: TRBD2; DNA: TGTGCCAGCAGGACTAGCGGGAGTTTAAATGAGCAGTTCTTC; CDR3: CASRTSGSLNEQFF
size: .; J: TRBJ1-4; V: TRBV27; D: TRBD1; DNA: TGTGCCAGCATGGACAGGGGGTTGGAAAAACTGTTTTTT; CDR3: CASMDRGLEKLFF
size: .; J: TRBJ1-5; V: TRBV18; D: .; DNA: TGTGCCAGCTCAGTTACAGGGTCCGTGGAACAGCCCCAGCATTTT; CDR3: CASSVTGSVEQPQHF
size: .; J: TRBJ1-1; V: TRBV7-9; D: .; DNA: TGTGCCAGCAGCGGACAGTTGAACACTGAAGCTTTCTTT; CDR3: CASSGQLNTEAFF
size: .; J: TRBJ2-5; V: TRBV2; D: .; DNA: TGTGCCAGCAGGGAGGAGACCCAGTACTTC; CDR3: CASREETQYF
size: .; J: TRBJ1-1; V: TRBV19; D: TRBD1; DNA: TGTGCCAGTAGTCCTGGGACAGGGTTTATGTCAGGGGAAGCTTTCTTT; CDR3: CASSPGTGFMSGEAFF
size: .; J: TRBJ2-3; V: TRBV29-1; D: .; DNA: TGCAGCGTTACCAACTACTATTTGGGGGGAAGCACAGATACGCAGTATTTT; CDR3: CSVTNYYLGGSTDTQYF
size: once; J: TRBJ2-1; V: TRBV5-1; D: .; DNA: TGCGCCAGCAGCCCCGAAGGGGCCAGGGCTTTGTCCTACAATGAGCAGTTCTTC; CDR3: CASSPEGARALSYNEQFF
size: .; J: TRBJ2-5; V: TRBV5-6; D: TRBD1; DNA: TGTGCCAGCAGCGGTGGGACAGGGGAGGGGACCCAGTACTTC; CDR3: CASSGGTGEGTQYF
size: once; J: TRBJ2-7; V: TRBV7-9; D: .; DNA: TGTGCCAGCAGCTTCGGGCGGCAGGGGGAGCAGTACTTC; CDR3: CASSFGRQGEQYF
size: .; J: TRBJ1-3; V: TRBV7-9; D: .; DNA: TGTGCCAGCAGCTTAGGGGCATATGTAAGCTCTGGAAACACCATATATTTT; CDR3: CASSLGAYVSSGNTIYF
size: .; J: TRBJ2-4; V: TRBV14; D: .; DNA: TGTGCCAGCAGCCAAATGGGAGCTCGAGGCAAAAACATTCAGTACTTC; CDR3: CASSQMGARGKNIQYF
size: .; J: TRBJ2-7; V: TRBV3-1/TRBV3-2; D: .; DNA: TGTGCCAGCAGCCTCCTCTCTAGCCACGAGCAGTACTTC; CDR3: CASSLLSSHEQYF
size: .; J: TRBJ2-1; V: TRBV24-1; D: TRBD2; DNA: TGTGCCACCAGTGACCGTGGGACTAGCGGGAGCATTGAGCAGTTCTTC; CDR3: CATSDRGTSGSIEQFF
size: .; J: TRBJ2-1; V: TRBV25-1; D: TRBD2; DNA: TGTGCCAGCAGTGACCCCGGGACTAGCTACAATGAGCAGTTCTTC; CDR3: CASSDPGTSYNEQFF
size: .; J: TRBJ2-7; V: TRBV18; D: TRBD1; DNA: TGTGCCAGCTCTAGACAGGGATCCGCCGAGCAGTACTTC; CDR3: CASSRQGSAEQYF
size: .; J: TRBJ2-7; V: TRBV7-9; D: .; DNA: TGTGCCAGCCAAAGGCAGGGTTACTACGAGCAGTACTTC; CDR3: CASQRQGYYEQYF
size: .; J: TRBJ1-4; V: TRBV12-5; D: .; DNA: TGTGCTAGTTCGGCAGGCGAGACTAATGAAAAACTGTTTTTT; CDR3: CASSAGETNEKLFF
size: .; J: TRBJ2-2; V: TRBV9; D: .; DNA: TGTGCCAGCAGCGTAGCGGCAGGGGCGTACACCGGGGAGCTGTTTTTT; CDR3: CASSVAAGAYTGELFF
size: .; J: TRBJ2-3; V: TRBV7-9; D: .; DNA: TGTGCCAGCAGCCCGCAACCGACAGACCCCGCAGATACGCAGTATTTT; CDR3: CASSPQPTDPADTQYF
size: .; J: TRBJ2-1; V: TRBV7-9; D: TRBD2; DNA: TGTGCCAGCAGCACCCGGACTAGCGGGAGGTCCTACAATGAGCAGTTCTTC; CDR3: CASSTRTSGRSYNEQFF
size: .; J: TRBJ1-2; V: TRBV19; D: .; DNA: TGTGCCACCTACACAGGAATTGGGTATGGCTACACCTTC; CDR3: CATYTGIGYGYTF
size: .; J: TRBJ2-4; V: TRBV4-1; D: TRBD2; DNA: TGCGCCAGCAGCCCAGATGCGGGGGCTAGCGGGAGCCAGGACATTCAGTACTTC; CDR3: CASSPDAGASGSQDIQYF
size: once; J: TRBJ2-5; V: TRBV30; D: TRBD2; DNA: TGTGCCTGGAGCAATAGCGGGAGGGCCGGAGAGACCCAGTACTTC; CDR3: CAWSNSGRAGETQYF
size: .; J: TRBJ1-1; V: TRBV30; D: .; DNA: TGTGCCTGGAGTGTGTGGGCCCCGAACACTGAAGCTTTCTTT; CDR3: CAWSVWAPNTEAFF